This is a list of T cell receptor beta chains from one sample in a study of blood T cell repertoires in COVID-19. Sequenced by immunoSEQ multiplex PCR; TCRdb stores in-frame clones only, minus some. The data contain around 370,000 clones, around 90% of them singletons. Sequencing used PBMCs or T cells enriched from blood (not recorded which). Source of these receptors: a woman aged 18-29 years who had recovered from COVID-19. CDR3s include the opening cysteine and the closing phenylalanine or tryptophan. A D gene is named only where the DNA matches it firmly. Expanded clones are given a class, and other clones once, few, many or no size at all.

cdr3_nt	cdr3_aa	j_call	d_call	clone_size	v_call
TGTGCCAGCAGTCCTGCCGGGACAGGGGGTTTTGGCGATCAGCCCCAGCATTTT	CASSPAGTGGFGDQPQHF	TRBJ1-5	TRBD1	-	TRBV28
TGTGCCAGCAGCTTTGGATTCATGGGCGGGGAGGGCTACACCTTC	CASSFGFMGGEGYTF	TRBJ1-2	-	-	TRBV11-2
TGTGCCAGCCTAACAGGGAACACTGAAGCTTTCTTT	CASLTGNTEAFF	TRBJ1-1	-	-	TRBV18
TGTGCCAGTAGTGCCGGGACAGTCCAAGAGACCCAGTACTTC	CASSAGTVQETQYF	TRBJ2-5	TRBD1	-	TRBV19
TGTGCCAGCAGTTCGGAGTACGAGCAGTACTTC	CASSSEYEQYF	TRBJ2-7	-	once	TRBV28
TGTGCCAGTAGCGGAGGACAGGGGACGGGGGAGCAGTACTTC	CASSGGQGTGEQYF	TRBJ2-7	TRBD1	-	TRBV7-9
TGTGCCACCAGTGAAAACACCGCTAGCAATCAGCCCCAGCATTTT	CATSENTASNQPQHF	TRBJ1-5	-	-	TRBV24-1
TGTGCCAGCAGTAGGGGGCAGGATCAGCCCCAGCATTTT	CASSRGQDQPQHF	TRBJ1-5	TRBD1	-	TRBV6-5
TGTGCCAGCAGAATACAGGGGGGGACCTACGAGCAGTACTTC	CASRIQGGTYEQYF	TRBJ2-7	-	-	TRBV6-5
TGTGCCAGCAGCCCACTATACGATGGCTACACCTTC	CASSPLYDGYTF	TRBJ1-2	-	-	TRBV9
TGTGCCAGCAGCGTGGACGGGGGGCCGGGAAACATTCAGTACTTC	CASSVDGGPGNIQYF	TRBJ2-4	-	-	TRBV9
TGCAGCGCGGGACGCGGGACTAGGGGCTCAGCGGTGTACAATGAGCAGTTCTTC	CSAGRGTRGSAVYNEQFF	TRBJ2-1	TRBD2	-	TRBV29-1
TGTGCCAGCAGCACGGACAGGGCTTATAATTCACCCCTCCACTTT	CASSTDRAYNSPLHF	TRBJ1-6	TRBD1	-	TRBV6-2/TRBV6-3
TGTGCCAGCAGCCAAGCCACGGAAAACATTCAGTACTTC	CASSQATENIQYF	TRBJ2-4	-	once	TRBV3-1/TRBV3-2
TGTGCCAGCAGTGCAGGGGAGTCGAACACTGAAGCTTTCTTT	CASSAGESNTEAFF	TRBJ1-1	-	once	TRBV6-4
TGCGCCAGCAGCTTGGCAGAGAACACCGGGGAGCTGTTTTTT	CASSLAENTGELFF	TRBJ2-2	-	-	TRBV5-1
TGCGCCAGCAGCCAGGAAGTCCGGGGGGAGTTTGAGAACACTGAAGCTTTCTTT	CASSQEVRGEFENTEAFF	TRBJ1-1	-	-	TRBV4-1
TGCAGCGTGCAGGGGGCTTCCTATGGCTACACCTTC	CSVQGASYGYTF	TRBJ1-2	TRBD1	-	TRBV29-1
TGCGCCAGCAGCCTAGACGGGACAAGGAATGAAAAACTGTTTTTT	CASSLDGTRNEKLFF	TRBJ1-4	-	-	TRBV5-1
TGTGCCAGCAGCTCGACGGGTTATGGTGAGCAGTTCTTC	CASSSTGYGEQFF	TRBJ2-1	-	-	TRBV5-8
TGTGCCACCAGCAGAGCCGTGACTAGCAATGAGCAGTTCTTC	CATSRAVTSNEQFF	TRBJ2-1	-	-	TRBV15
TGTGCCTGGAGTGTTCGTCCGGACACTGAAGCTTTCTTT	CAWSVRPDTEAFF	TRBJ1-1	-	-	TRBV30
TGTGCCAGCAGTCGAGTACAGTTTCCCTACGAGCAGTACTTC	CASSRVQFPYEQYF	TRBJ2-7	-	once	TRBV6-5
TGTGCCAGCAGCGTAGGGGCATCCGGGGGCACAGATACGCAGTATTTT	CASSVGASGGTDTQYF	TRBJ2-3	-	-	TRBV9
TGTGCCAGCAGCCCATCGGGTCGGAACATTCAGTACTTC	CASSPSGRNIQYF	TRBJ2-4	-	once	TRBV9
TGCGCCAGCAGCCAATCGGACAGGGGGCGAGAAAAACTGTTTTTT	CASSQSDRGREKLFF	TRBJ1-4	TRBD1	-	TRBV4-1
TGCGCCAGCAGCCTACTACAGGGGTACAATGAGCAGTTCTTC	CASSLLQGYNEQFF	TRBJ2-1	TRBD1	-	TRBV5-1
TGCGCCAGCAGCTTGGACTCCGCGGGGGATAATTCACCCCTCCACTTT	CASSLDSAGDNSPLHF	TRBJ1-6	-	-	TRBV5-1
TGTGCCAGCAGTTTATCCCGGGACAGCTCCTACAATGAGCAGTTCTTC	CASSLSRDSSYNEQFF	TRBJ2-1	TRBD1	-	TRBV27
TGTGCCAGCAGCCAAGAGGGCCGGCCAACTAATGAAAAACTGTTTTTT	CASSQEGRPTNEKLFF	TRBJ1-4	-	-	TRBV3-1/TRBV3-2
TGCGCCAGCAGCTTGCAGGGGGCCACTAATGAAAAACTGTTTTTT	CASSLQGATNEKLFF	TRBJ1-4	TRBD1	-	TRBV5-1
TGTGCCAGCAGCTTGGCCGGGACAGGGTATTCTGGCTACACCTTC	CASSLAGTGYSGYTF	TRBJ1-2	TRBD1	-	TRBV5-4
TGTGCCAGCAGCCTTCCCCTTGCAGATACGCAGTATTTT	CASSLPLADTQYF	TRBJ2-3	-	once	TRBV7-9
TGTGCCAGCAGTGAAGGTCCCTACCCCTCCTACGAGCAGTACTTC	CASSEGPYPSYEQYF	TRBJ2-7	-	-	TRBV6-1
TGTGCCAGCAGTGATGCGGGGGGCAGCTCCTACAATGAGCAGTTCTTC	CASSDAGGSSYNEQFF	TRBJ2-1	TRBD2	-	TRBV25-1
TGTGCCAGCAGTTTTTCCGCGGGGGCGCGGGCTTTCTTT	CASSFSAGARAFF	TRBJ1-1	-	-	TRBV12-3/TRBV12-4
TGTGCCAGCAGTTTAGATAGCGGGGGGGCCAGCACCGGGGAGCTGTTTTTT	CASSLDSGGASTGELFF	TRBJ2-2	TRBD2	-	TRBV27
TGTGCCAGCAGTTACAGCGGTGAGCAGTTCTTC	CASSYSGEQFF	TRBJ2-1	-	-	TRBV6-2/TRBV6-3
TGTGCCAGCAGGGACAGGGGTGGGACTGAAGCTTTCTTT	CASRDRGGTEAFF	TRBJ1-1	TRBD1	-	TRBV6-6
TGTGCCAGTAGTATCGGGGACACAAACTCTGGAAACACCATATATTTT	CASSIGDTNSGNTIYF	TRBJ1-3	-	-	TRBV19